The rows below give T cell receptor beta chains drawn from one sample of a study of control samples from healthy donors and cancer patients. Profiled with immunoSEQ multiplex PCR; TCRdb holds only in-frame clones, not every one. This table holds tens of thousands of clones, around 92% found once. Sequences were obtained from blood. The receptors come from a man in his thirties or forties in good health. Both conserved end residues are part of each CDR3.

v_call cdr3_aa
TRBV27 CASSLFRISTSTDTQYF
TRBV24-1 CATSERTESYEQYF
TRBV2 CASSQGHRDNQPQHF
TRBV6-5 CASRPPGVEELFF
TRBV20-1 CSASFRGELFF
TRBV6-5 CASSGTGVNTEAFF
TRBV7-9 CASSRENQPQHF
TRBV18 CASSPASRQGAGEQYF
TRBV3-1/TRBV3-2 CASSQRDSYNEQFF
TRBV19 CASSTGGFNQPQHF
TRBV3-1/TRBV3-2 CASSRFSNTGELFF
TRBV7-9 CASSSTRTDANTGELFF
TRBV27 CASRRTGVRNEQFF
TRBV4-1 CASSQDIPGLAGASEQYF
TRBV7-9 CASSSINYRASANYGYTF
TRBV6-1 CASSESPPGGAKNIQYF
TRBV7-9 CASSLAPGTNPINTEAFF
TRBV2 CASSPRQPLETQYF
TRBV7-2 CASSLVGGSVRNTIYF
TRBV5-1 CASSPGTGDQPQHF
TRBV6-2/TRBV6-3 CASSYSMQASNYGYTF
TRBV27 CASSPRGDYGYTF
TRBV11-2 CASSLETGWGTTNEKLFF
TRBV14 CASSQAAGTGVAFF
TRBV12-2 CASIGGRRAGISYNEQFF
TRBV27 CASTSPGTGTSPLHF
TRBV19 CASSGTGNSPLHF
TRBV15 CATSRGGQGEDQPQHF
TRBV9 CASSPQPQREGLGNEQFF
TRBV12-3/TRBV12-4 CASSSRQGNEQFF
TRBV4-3 CASSQGRPVPGPQAGYTF
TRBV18 CASSPLPYGLAGYNEQFF
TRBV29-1 CSVSWGAASAYEQYF
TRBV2 CASSSQGGTGELFF
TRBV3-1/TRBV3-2 CASSQGETQYF
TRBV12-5 CASGLVKGRDRGMNTEAFF
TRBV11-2 CASSLDGANYGYTF
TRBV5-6 CASSFPPMDRGPGYTF
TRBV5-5 CASSLVDSRFQGYTF
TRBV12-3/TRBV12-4 CAFHQGAGNTIYF
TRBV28 CASSSLAKNIQYF
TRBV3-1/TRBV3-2 CASTGTGWYEQYF
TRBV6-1 CASSEEGLGNYGYTF
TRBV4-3 CASSLGDMGGYTF
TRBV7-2 CASSLEGSFSRLSTDTQYF
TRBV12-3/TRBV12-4 CASRDGSYEQYF
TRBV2 CASSVLQGDQPQHF
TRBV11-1 CASLRQGNEQFF
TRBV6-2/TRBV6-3 CASSYPDTPREYEQYF
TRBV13 CASRRSSDSIPYNEQFF
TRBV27 CASSLRGSYEQYF
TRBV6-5 CASSRDSGFGNEQFF
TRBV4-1 CASSQGLGEPLGYTF